This TCR beta chain emerged from a study of cytomegalovirus exposure and HLA in healthy donors. Overall study: One earlier analysis, a look at 150 million to 200 million T cells, found about 100 million unique TCR beta sequences.

The PCR used 60 Vbeta and 13 Jbeta primers. Some clones are missing from TCRdb's copy, which holds only in-frame ones; the method was immunoSEQ multiplex PCR. Of 150,000 to 200,000 clones in the sample, about 80% were seen once. V was cut by 5 bases and J by 8 bases, with 10 bases left in between. Germline CDR1 and CDR2: LGHNT and FRNRAP. The CDR3 extends over 12 amino acids. The specimen was PBMCs. The V gene is TRBV12-5, the J gene TRBJ1-5, with a possible D match to TRBD1 (5 bases). The sequence derives from a middle-aged woman in good health and CMV-seronegative. CDR3 coding DNA: TGTGCTAGTGGTATAGCGGGGGAGCCCCAGCATTTT. Translated: CASGIAGEPQHF.